What follows is one T cell receptor beta chain and its context. The antigen remains unidentified. This specimen comes from a study of cytomegalovirus exposure and HLA in healthy donors. Points from the study as a whole: It was reportedly the case that the classifier diagnosed cytomegalovirus status with high specificity and sensitivity.

The CDR3 has 12 amino acids. Germline V gene lookup returns CDR1 MNHEY and CDR2 SMNVEV (reference sequence). The V segment lost 10 bases and the J segment 10 bases; nucleotides outside the gene matches: 3. PCR involved 60 Vbeta and 13 Jbeta primers. In the source study's methods: Counted up in a later analysis, unique TCR beta chains came to some 80 million, with some 11 million shared. Produced via immunoSEQ multiplex PCR; TCRdb's table is partial and in-frame only. That table supplies the V and J calls and clone size; D and trimming were determined from the DNA. The table records 150,000 to 200,000 clones, around 75% of them present only once.

The genes are TRBV27 and TRBJ2-2; 13 nucleotides line up with TRBD2. The sequenced sample consisted of PBMCs. The TCR originated in a man aged 18 to 29 in good health and CMV-seropositive. The CDR3 is CATTSGGEELFF. The CDR3 bases are TGTGCCACAACTAGCGGGGGGGAGGAGCTGTTTTTT.